The 10 T cell receptor beta chains presented below share a single source sample, sequenced in a study of T cell repertoires in cytomegalovirus infection (dated by TCRdb to the late 2010s). The sequencer listed for this sample is Illumina HiSeq 1500. TCRdb itself trimmed the public reads at Q25 with fastp, ran MiXCR and retained productive beta chains. One record per CDR3 amino acid sequence lists the most common genes and DNA. Within this sample are around 490,000 distinct CDR3 sequences, with about 25% of them counted one time only. The top ten clones comprise roughly 13% of the sample. The sample taken for sequencing was PBMCs. These receptors were obtained from a human donor in good health (CMV status not recorded). Some clones in this sample may be carry-over from other donors' samples.

This clonotype turned up a few times. J is TRBJ2-4 and V is TRBV6-2 or TRBV6-3, with 12 bases lining up with TRBD1. The CDR3 is 16 amino acids. Trimming took 2 bases from V and 5 from J; bases not matched to a gene: 4. Germline loops: CDR1 MNHEY, CDR2 SVGEGT. CDR3 nucleotide sequence: TGTGCCAGCAGTTACGGGGACAGGGGGCCCGAAAACATTCAGTACTTC. Translating gives CASSYGDRGPENIQYF.

This chain connects TRBV7-8 to TRBJ1-4; D gene ambiguous. Germline V gene lookup returns CDR1 SGHVS and CDR2 FQNEAQ. Between the trimmed V and J ends, which lost 5 bases and 8 bases, there was a span of 18 bases. This CDR3 is built from 15 residues. DNA for the CDR3: TGTGCCAGCAGCCCCCAGAGGCTTGGGGAAGAAAAACTGTTTTTT. This translates into CASSPQRLGEEKLFF.

This clonotype was recorded a few times. This rearrangement joins TRBV19 to TRBJ2-2; D is unclear. Trimming removed 9 bases from V and 1 base from J, with 15 bases in between. Germline V CDR1 and CDR2: LNHDA, SQIVND (reference sequence). The length of the CDR3 is 15 residues. Written as DNA, the CDR3 is TGTGCCAGCGAGGACCTCCTAATGAACACCGGGGAGCTGTTTTTT. Its protein product is CASEDLLMNTGELFF.

This rearrangement joins TRBV7-8 to TRBJ2-5; the D gene is possibly TRBD2 (5 bases). V was pared by 2 bases and J by 3 bases, with 13 bases between. CDR3 length: 15 residues. Germline V gene sequence: CDR1 SGHVS, CDR2 FQNEAQ. Written as DNA, the CDR3 is TGTGCCAGCAGCTTAAATCCGGGGAAGGAAGAGACCCAGTACTTC. The encoded protein is CASSLNPGKEETQYF.

The sample holds many counts of this clonotype. V and J are TRBV4-1 and TRBJ2-1, with TRBD2 identical over 10 bases. Germline V CDR1 and CDR2: MGHRA, YSYEKL. CDR3 length: 16 amino acids. V was clipped by 4 bases and J by 0 bases; unmatched bases: 3. The CDR3 DNA sequence: TGCGCCAGCAGCCGATCTAGCGGGAGCTCCTACAATGAGCAGTTCTTC. Its protein is CASSRSSGSSYNEQFF.

This chain joins TRBV6-2 or TRBV6-3 and TRBJ2-4, with no clear D. The germline CDR1 and CDR2 sequences are MNHEY and SVGEGT. V dropped 1 base and J dropped 8 bases, with 12 bases sitting between them. The CDR3 length is 14 residues. CDR3 DNA sequence: TGTGCCAGCAGTTACTTGGGCAACTATGACATTCAGTACTTC. Residues: CASSYLGNYDIQYF.

The chain carries TRBV12-3 or TRBV12-4 and TRBJ2-2; D unclear. The CDR3 is made up of 15 amino acids. Trimming shortened V by 2 bases and J by 2 bases, and 9 bases separated the two germline ends. In nucleotides, the CDR3 is TGTGCCAGCAGTTTACGGTTCACAAACACCGGGGAGCTGTTTTTT. The encoded protein is CASSLRFTNTGELFF.

The chain links TRBV19 to TRBJ2-1; D might be TRBD2 (6 bases). The V end lost 5 bases, the J end lost 10 bases, and 18 bases lay between the germline ends. The CDR3 totals 14 residues. Germline-derived CDR1 and CDR2 are LNHDA and SQIVND (reference sequence). The CDR3 sequence is CASSGVAAPEEQFF. In nucleotides, the CDR3 is TGTGCCAGTAGTGGGGTAGCGGCCCCCGAAGAGCAGTTCTTC.

This clonotype was seen ten or more times. The V and J genes are TRBV7-8 and TRBJ2-2; 9 bases agree with TRBD1. Germline CDR1 SGHVS, CDR2 FQNEAQ. With V trimmed by 1 base and J by 3 bases, 3 bases remained unmatched. The CDR3 totals 16 residues. This CDR3 reads CASSLGTGEDTGELFF. CDR3 DNA: TGTGCCAGCAGCTTAGGGACAGGGGAGGACACCGGGGAGCTGTTTTTT. Filled out from reference TRBV7-8 and TRBJ2-2, the complete variable domain reads GAGVSQSPRYKVAKRGQDVALRCDPISGHVSLFWYQQALGQGPEFLTYFQNEAQLDKSGLPSDRFFAERPEGSVSTLKIQRTQQEDSAVYLCASSLGTGEDTGELFFGEGSRLTVL.

The chain combines TRBV6-2 or TRBV6-3 with TRBJ2-1; a possible D gene is TRBD2 (5 bases). This CDR3 is built from 14 residues. Germline V CDR1 and CDR2: MNHEY, SVGEGT. The ends were cut back, 6 bases at V and 3 bases at J, with 12 bases in the middle. CDR3 sequence reads: CASRPATSYNEQFF. The DNA of the CDR3 is TGTGCCAGCAGACCCGCAACTAGCTACAATGAGCAGTTCTTC.